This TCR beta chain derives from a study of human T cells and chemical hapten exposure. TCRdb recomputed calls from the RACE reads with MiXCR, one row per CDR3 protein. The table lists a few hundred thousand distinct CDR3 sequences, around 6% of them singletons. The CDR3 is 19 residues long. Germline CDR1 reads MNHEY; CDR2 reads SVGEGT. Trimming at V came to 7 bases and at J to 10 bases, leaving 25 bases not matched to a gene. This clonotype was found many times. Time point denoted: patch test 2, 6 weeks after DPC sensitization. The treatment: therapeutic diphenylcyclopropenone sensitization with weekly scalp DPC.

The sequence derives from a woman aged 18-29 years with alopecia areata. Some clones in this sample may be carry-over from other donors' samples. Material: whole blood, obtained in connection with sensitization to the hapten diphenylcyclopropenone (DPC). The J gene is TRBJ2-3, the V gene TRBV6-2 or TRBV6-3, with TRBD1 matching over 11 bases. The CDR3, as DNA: TGTGCCAGCACCGATACCAAGAAGCTAGGCGGGACAGGGGGAGAACCGCAGTATTTT. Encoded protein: CASTDTKKLGGTGGEPQYF.